The 20 T cell receptor beta chains in this list originate from one sample, sequenced in a study of cytomegalovirus exposure and HLA in healthy donors. With 60 Vbeta and 13 Jbeta primers, the PCR was carried out. Clones were read by immunoSEQ multiplex PCR, and TCRdb kept only the in-frame ones, dropping some. The profile shows some 150,000 clones, roughly 78% of them singletons. Sample: PBMCs. The source of these receptors is a man aged 35-49 years in good health and CMV-seronegative.

The rearrangement links TRBV13 to TRBJ2-1, with D possibly being TRBD1 (5 bases). V lost 1 base, J lost 3 bases, and 10 bases lay in between. There are 15 residues in the CDR3. Germline V CDR1 and CDR2: PRHDT, FYEKMQ (reference sequence). The CDR3 sequence is CASSLEGAVYNEQFF. The CDR3 DNA is TGTGCCAGCAGCTTAGAAGGGGCGGTCTACAATGAGCAGTTCTTC.

The chain recombines TRBV18 with TRBJ2-5; 7 nucleotides line up with TRBD1. Trimming took 4 bases from V and 2 from J; bases not matched to a gene: 4. Germline values: CDR1 KGHSH, CDR2 LQKENI. The CDR3 extends over 14 amino acids. The DNA of the CDR3 is TGTGCCAGCTCACGACAGGGTGGGCAAGAGACCCAGTACTTC. Protein sequence: CASSRQGGQETQYF.

This clone was observed once. This sequence joins TRBV11-3 and TRBJ2-5; 9 bases fit TRBD2. Germline lookup yields CDR1 SGHNT and CDR2 YENEEA. The CDR3 runs 16 residues. V was pared by 1 base and J by 3 bases, with 6 bases of the junction left unmatched. CDR3 region: CASSLGQTSGKETQYF. In DNA, the CDR3 is TGTGCCAGCAGCTTAGGTCAGACTAGCGGCAAAGAGACCCAGTACTTC.

Concerning this clone itself: Other DNA sequences in the same sample also yield this CDR3. V and J are TRBV28 and TRBJ2-1, with 8 bases identical to TRBD2. In germline, CDR1 is MDHEN, CDR2 SYDVKM. The ends lost 2 bases at V and 4 bases at J; junction bases unmatched: 1. The CDR3 has 14 residues. DNA of the CDR3: TGTGCCAGCAGTTTAAGCGGGAGATACAATGAGCAGTTCTTC. It is translated as CASSLSGRYNEQFF.

The genes are TRBV10-3 and TRBJ1-2, with D hard to call. V gave up 0 bases and J gave up 7 bases, with 9 bases separating them. Germline values: CDR1 ENHRY, CDR2 SYGVKD. The CDR3 is 13 amino acids. CDR3 sequence reads: CAISESVQVGYTF. CDR3 nucleotide sequence: TGTGCCATCAGTGAGTCCGTACAAGTTGGCTACACCTTC.

This clone is a singleton in its sample. Other nucleotide sequences in the sample specify the same CDR3. The rearrangement joins TRBV5-1 to TRBJ1-1, with a weak D call TRBD1 (5 bases). V dropped 1 base and J dropped 4 bases, with 8 bases sitting between them. Germline V gene data show CDR1 as SGHRS and CDR2 as YFSETQ. This CDR3 contains 13 residues. CDR3 in amino acids: CASSLRGGTEAFF. CDR3 in DNA: TGCGCCAGCAGCTTGAGGGGCGGCACTGAAGCTTTCTTT. Supplemented by reference TRBV5-1 and TRBJ1-1, the full variable domain reads KAGVTQTPRYLIKTRGQQVTLSCSPISGHRSVSWYQQTPGQGLQFLFEYFSETQRNKGNFPGRFSGRQFSNSRSEMNVSTLELGDSALYLCASSLRGGTEAFFGQGTRLTVV.

The chain is built from TRBV7-2 and TRBJ2-3; D possibly corresponds to TRBD2 (5 bases). The CDR3 runs to 14 residues. Deletions cut 4 bases from V and 6 bases from J, with 14 bases between. The germline V gene encodes CDR1 SGHTA and CDR2 FQGNSA. The DNA of the CDR3 is TGTGCCAGCAGCTCCCCGGGGAGCTGGGATACGCAGTATTTT. Protein sequence: CASSSPGSWDTQYF.

This clone showed up just once. The chain links TRBV28 to TRBJ2-4; TRBD1 matches at 7 bases. Germline V gives CDR1 MDHEN, CDR2 SYDVKM. This CDR3 is 14 amino acids long. Germline trimming cut 6 bases from V and 8 bases from J; bases unmatched to any gene: 10. The CDR3 region is CASRLTGAEDIQYF. The DNA of the CDR3 is TGTGCCAGCAGGCTAACAGGGGCCGAGGACATTCAGTACTTC.

The rearrangement uses TRBV7-2 and TRBJ2-7; D uncertain. This CDR3 has 14 amino acids. Trimming shortened V by 6 bases and J by 2 bases, and 14 bases separated the two germline ends. Germline CDR1 SGHTA, CDR2 FQGNSA. This CDR3 reads CASSPNTTPYEQYF. The CDR3 coding sequence is TGTGCCAGCAGTCCCAACACCACCCCCTACGAGCAGTACTTC. Drawing the rest from reference TRBV7-2 and TRBJ2-7, the complete variable domain is GAGVSQSPSNKVTEKGKDVELRCDPISGHTALYWYRQSLGQGLEFLIYFQGNSAPDKSGLPSDRFSAERTGGSVSTLTIQRTQQEDSAVYLCASSPNTTPYEQYFGPGTRLTVT.

This chain uses TRBV28 with TRBJ2-1, with D unresolved. Germline V gene data show CDR1 as MDHEN and CDR2 as SYDVKM. CDR3 length: 14 amino acids. V shed 1 base and J shed 7 bases, with 11 bases lying between them. CDR3 sequence (DNA): TGTGCCAGCAGTTTATCGTCCCTAATAAATGAGCAGTTCTTC. It specifies CASSLSSLINEQFF.

The chain uses TRBV30 and TRBJ2-1, with TRBD2 matching 8 bases. The germline gives CDR1 GTSNPN, CDR2 SVGIG (reference sequence). The CDR3 consists of 19 residues. With V trimmed by 0 bases and J by 2 bases, 15 bases remained unmatched. The CDR3 here is CAWSVWFRVAGQTYNEQFF. The DNA for the CDR3 is TGTGCCTGGAGTGTATGGTTTAGGGTAGCGGGACAAACCTACAATGAGCAGTTCTTC.

The rearrangement joins TRBV11-2 to TRBJ1-1; unclear D gene. V was cut by 3 bases and J by 5 bases, with 10 bases left in between. The CDR3 runs 13 residues. Germline V gene lookup returns CDR1 SGHAT and CDR2 FQNNGV. The CDR3 bases are TGTGCCAGCAGCTTTGAGCGCGGGACTGAAGCTTTCTTT. Amino acid sequence: CASSFERGTEAFF. The variable domain in full, with the rest retrieved from reference TRBV11-2 and TRBJ1-1, is EAGVAQSPRYKIIEKRQSVAFWCNPISGHATLYWYQQILGQGPKLLIQFQNNGVVDDSQLPKDRFSAERLKGVDSTLKIQPAKLEDSAVYLCASSFERGTEAFFGQGTRLTVV.

The V call is TRBV4-1, the J call TRBJ2-3; D gene ambiguous. From germline, CDR1 is MGHRA and CDR2 YSYEKL. With 0 bases removed from V and 2 bases from J, the gap between germline ends came to 18 bases. This CDR3 is built from 18 residues. The CDR3: CASSQDSPLRPITDTQYF. CDR3 coding DNA: TGCGCCAGCAGCCAAGACAGCCCACTACGACCGATCACAGATACGCAGTATTTT.

The chain recombines TRBV7-2 with TRBJ1-5, with 11 bases identical to TRBD1. Germline lookup yields CDR1 SGHTA and CDR2 FQGNSA. The CDR3 runs 15 residues. V lost 3 bases, J lost 5 bases, and 3 bases stayed unmatched. CDR3 region: CTSSFGTGGYQPQHF. The CDR3 DNA reads TGTACCAGCAGCTTTGGGACAGGGGGGTATCAGCCCCAGCATTTT.

The chain combines TRBV6-6 with TRBJ2-3; 13 nucleotides match TRBD2. Germline V gene data show CDR1 as MNHNY and CDR2 as SVGAGI (reference sequence). The ends lost 5 bases at V and 0 bases at J; junction bases unmatched: 2. The CDR3 has 16 amino acids. The CDR3 DNA reads as TGTGCCAGCAGTCGGACTAGCGGGAGAAGCACAGATACGCAGTATTTT. It encodes CASSRTSGRSTDTQYF.

The chain links TRBV28 to TRBJ2-2; 7 bases match TRBD1. Looked up from germline, CDR1 is MDHEN and CDR2 is SYDVKM. CDR3 length: 15 amino acids. With 3 bases clipped from V and 0 bases from J, the junction kept 1 base outside the gene matches. CDR3 DNA: TGTGCCAGCAGTTTCAGGGGGTCGAACACCGGGGAGCTGTTTTTT. This encodes CASSFRGSNTGELFF.

Worth noting for this clone: The junction differs from germline at one of its ends, possibly a read error. The J gene is TRBJ2-1, the V gene TRBV4-2, with TRBD2 identical over 9 bases. CDR3 length: 16 residues. Germline CDR1 is LGHNA and CDR2 is YNFKEQ. The CDR3: CASSYSGRGSYNEQFF. The DNA for the CDR3 is TGTGCCAGCAGCTATAGCGGGAGAGGGTCCTATAATGAGCAGTTCTTC.

On this clone: A read error may account for a junction end that differs from germline. V and J are TRBV5-1 and TRBJ2-2; a weak D match, TRBD1 (6 bases). Germline-derived CDR1 and CDR2 are SGHRS and YFSETQ. This CDR3 has 15 amino acids. CDR3 amino acids: CANSFGQTYTGELFF. For the CDR3, the DNA is TGCGCCAACAGCTTCGGACAGACATACACCGGGGAGCTGTTTTTT.

The chain combines TRBV28 with TRBJ2-3; D may be TRBD1 (6 bases). Germline CDR1 and CDR2: MDHEN and SYDVKM. V dropped 3 bases and J dropped 2 bases, with 15 bases sitting between them. CDR3 length equals 16 residues. The CDR3 protein is CASSFLGASLTDTQYF. CDR3 nucleotides: TGTGCCAGCAGTTTCTTGGGGGCCAGCCTCACAGATACGCAGTATTTT.

The sample holds a few counts of this clone. The chain couples TRBV28 to TRBJ2-1; 7 bases are shared with TRBD2. The V gene's germline CDR1 is MDHEN and CDR2 SYDVKM. The CDR3 has 18 residues. V lost 5 bases and J lost 1; bases outside the gene matches: 14. The CDR3 sequence: CASSLAGGGPRSYNEQFF. CDR3 bases: TGTGCCAGCAGTCTGGCTGGGGGAGGGCCGAGATCCTACAATGAGCAGTTCTTC.